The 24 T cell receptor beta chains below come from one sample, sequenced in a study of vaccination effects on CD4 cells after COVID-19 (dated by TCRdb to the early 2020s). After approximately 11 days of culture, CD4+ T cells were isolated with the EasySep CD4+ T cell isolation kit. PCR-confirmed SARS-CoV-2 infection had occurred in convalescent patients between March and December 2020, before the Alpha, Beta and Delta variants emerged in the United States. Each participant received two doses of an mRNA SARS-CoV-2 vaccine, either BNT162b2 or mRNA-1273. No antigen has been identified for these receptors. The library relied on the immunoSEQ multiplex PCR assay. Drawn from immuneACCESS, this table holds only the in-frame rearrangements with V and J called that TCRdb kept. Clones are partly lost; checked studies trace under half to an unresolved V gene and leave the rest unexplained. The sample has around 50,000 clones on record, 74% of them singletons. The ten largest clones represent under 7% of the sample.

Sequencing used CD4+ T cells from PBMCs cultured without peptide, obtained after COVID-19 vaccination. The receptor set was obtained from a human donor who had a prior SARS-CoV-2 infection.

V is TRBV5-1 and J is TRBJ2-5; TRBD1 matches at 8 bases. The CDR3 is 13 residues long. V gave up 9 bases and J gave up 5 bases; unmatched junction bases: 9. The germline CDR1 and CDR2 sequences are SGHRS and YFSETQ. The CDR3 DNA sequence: TGCGCCACCCGGACAGGGACTGCGGAGACCCAGTACTTC. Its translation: CATRTGTAETQYF.

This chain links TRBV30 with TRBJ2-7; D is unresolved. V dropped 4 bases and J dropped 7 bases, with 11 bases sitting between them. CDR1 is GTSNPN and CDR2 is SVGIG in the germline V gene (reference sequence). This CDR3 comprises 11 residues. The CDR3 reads CAWTYLEEQYF. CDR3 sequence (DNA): TGTGCCTGGACGTACCTAGAAGAGCAGTACTTC.

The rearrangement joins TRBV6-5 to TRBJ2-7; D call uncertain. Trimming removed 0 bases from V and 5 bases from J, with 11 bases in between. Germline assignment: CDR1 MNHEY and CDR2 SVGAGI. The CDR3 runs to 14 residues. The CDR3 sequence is CASSYSPAANEQYF. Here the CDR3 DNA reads TGTGCCAGCAGTTACTCGCCTGCGGCGAACGAGCAGTACTTC.

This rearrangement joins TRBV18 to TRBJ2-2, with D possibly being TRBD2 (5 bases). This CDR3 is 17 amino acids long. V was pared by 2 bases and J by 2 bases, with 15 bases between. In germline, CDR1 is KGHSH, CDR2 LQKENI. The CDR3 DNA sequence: TGTGCCAGCTCACCAGAGGGTGTCTCGATAAACACCGGGGAGCTGTTTTTT. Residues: CASSPEGVSINTGELFF.

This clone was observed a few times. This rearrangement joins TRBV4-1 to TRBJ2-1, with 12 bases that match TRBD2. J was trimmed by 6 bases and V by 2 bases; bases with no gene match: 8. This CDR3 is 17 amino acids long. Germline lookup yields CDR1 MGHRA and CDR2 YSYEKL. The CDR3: CASSQPTSGSRVNEQFF. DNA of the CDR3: TGCGCCAGCAGCCAACCGACTAGCGGGAGTCGGGTCAATGAGCAGTTCTTC.

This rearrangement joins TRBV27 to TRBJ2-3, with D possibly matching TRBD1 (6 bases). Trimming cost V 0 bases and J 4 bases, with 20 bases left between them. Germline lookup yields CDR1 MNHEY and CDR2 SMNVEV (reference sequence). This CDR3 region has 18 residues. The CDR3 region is CASSLSSGQGSGADTQYF. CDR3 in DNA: TGTGCCAGCAGTTTATCGTCGGGGCAGGGGAGTGGTGCAGATACGCAGTATTTT.

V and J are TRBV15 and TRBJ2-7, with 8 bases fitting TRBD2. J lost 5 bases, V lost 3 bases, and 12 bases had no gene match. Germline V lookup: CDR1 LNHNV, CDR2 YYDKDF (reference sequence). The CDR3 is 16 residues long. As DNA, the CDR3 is TGTGCCACCAGCAGGGGCCTGGCGGGCGGGAGGAACGAGCAGTACTTC. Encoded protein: CATSRGLAGGRNEQYF.

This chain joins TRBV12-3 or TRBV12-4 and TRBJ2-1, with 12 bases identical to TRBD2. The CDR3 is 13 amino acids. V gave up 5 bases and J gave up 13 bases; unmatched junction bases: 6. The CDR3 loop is CASSRTSGTLQFF. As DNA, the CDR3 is TGTGCCAGCAGTAGGACTAGCGGGACCCTACAGTTCTTC.

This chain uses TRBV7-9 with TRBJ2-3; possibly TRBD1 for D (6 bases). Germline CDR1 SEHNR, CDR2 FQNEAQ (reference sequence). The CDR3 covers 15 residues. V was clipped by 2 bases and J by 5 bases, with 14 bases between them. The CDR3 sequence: CASSLNGGAGDTQYF. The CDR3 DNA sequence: TGTGCCAGCAGCTTAAATGGGGGCGCGGGAGATACGCAGTATTTT. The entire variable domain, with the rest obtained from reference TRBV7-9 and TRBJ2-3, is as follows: DTGVSQNPRHKITKRGQNVTFRCDPISEHNRLYWYRQTLGQGPEFLTYFQNEAQLEKSRLLSDRFSAERPKGSFSTLEIQRTEQGDSAMYLCASSLNGGAGDTQYFGPGTRLTVL.

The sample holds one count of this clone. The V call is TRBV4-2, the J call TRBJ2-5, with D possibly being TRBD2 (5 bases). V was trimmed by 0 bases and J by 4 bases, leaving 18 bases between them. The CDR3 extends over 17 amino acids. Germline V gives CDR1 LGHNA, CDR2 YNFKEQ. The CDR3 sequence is CASSQDLGLLSGETQYF. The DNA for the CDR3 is TGTGCCAGCAGCCAAGATCTAGGACTCCTAAGCGGAGAGACCCAGTACTTC.

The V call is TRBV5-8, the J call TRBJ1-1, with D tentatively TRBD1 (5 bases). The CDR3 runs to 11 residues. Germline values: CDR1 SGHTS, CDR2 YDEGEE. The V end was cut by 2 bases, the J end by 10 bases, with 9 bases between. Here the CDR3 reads CASSFSGRAFF. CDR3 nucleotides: TGTGCCAGCAGCTTCTCGGGGCGAGCTTTCTTT.

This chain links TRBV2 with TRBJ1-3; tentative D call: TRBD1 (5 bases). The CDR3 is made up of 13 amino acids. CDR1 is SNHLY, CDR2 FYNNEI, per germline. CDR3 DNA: TGTGCGACCAAAAGGGGCTCTGGAAACACCATATATTTT. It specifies CATKRGSGNTIYF.

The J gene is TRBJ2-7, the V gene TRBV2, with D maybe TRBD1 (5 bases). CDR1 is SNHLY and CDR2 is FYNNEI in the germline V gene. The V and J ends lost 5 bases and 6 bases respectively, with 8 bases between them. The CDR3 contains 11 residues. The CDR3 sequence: CASSTRVEQYF. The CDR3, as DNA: TGTGCCAGCAGTACCAGGGTCGAGCAGTACTTC. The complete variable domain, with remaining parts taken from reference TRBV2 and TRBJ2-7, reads EPEVTQTPSHQVTQMGQEVILRCVPISNHLYFYWYRQILGQKVEFLVSFYNNEISEKSEIFDDQFSVERPDGSNFTLKIRSTKLEDSAMYFCASSTRVEQYFGPGTRLTVT.

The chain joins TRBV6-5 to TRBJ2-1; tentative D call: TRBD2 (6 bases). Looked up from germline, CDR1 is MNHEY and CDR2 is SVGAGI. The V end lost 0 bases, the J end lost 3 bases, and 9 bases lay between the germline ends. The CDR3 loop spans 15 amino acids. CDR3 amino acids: CASSYSGGDYNEQFF. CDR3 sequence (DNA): TGTGCCAGCAGTTACTCGGGGGGTGACTACAATGAGCAGTTCTTC.

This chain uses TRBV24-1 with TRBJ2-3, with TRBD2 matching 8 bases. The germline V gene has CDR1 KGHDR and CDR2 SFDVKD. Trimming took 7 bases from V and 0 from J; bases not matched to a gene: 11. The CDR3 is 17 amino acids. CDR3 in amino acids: CATSQKEIAGSTDTQYF. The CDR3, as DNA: TGTGCCACCAGCCAAAAGGAGATAGCGGGGAGCACAGATACGCAGTATTTT.

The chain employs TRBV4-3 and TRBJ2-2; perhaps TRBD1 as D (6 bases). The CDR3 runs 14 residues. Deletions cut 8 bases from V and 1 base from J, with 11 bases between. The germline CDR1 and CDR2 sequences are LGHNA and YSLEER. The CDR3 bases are TGCGCCAGCGGACGGACAGTGAACACCGGGGAGCTGTTTTTT. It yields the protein CASGRTVNTGELFF.

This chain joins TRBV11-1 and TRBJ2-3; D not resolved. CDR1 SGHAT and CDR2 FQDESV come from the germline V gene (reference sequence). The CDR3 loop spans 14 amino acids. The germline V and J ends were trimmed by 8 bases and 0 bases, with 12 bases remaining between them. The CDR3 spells CASHSWGSTDTQYF. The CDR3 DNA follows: TGTGCCAGCCACAGTTGGGGAAGCACAGATACGCAGTATTTT.

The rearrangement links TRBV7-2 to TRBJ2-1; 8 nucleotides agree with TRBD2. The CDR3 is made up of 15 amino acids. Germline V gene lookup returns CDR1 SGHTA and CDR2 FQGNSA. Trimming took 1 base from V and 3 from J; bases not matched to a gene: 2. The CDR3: CASSLDAGGYNEQFF. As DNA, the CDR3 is TGTGCCAGCAGCTTAGATGCGGGAGGCTACAATGAGCAGTTCTTC.

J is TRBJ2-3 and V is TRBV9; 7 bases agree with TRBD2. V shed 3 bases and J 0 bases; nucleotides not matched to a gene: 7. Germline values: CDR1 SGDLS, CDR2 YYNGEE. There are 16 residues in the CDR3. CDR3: CASSGGGSDSTDTQYF. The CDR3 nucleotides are TGTGCCAGCAGCGGGGGGGGATCCGATAGCACAGATACGCAGTATTTT.

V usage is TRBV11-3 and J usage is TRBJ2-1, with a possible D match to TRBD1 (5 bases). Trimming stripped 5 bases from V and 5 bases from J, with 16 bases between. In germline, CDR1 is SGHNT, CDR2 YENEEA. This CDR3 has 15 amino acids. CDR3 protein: CASSPDRGPNNEQFF. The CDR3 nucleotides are TGTGCCAGCAGCCCCGACAGAGGCCCCAACAATGAGCAGTTCTTC.

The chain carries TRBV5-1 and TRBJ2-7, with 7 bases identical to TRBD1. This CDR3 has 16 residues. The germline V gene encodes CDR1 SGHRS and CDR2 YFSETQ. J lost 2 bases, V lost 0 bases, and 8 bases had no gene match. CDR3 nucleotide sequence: TGCGCCAGCAGCTTGGGCTCCGGGACAGTGACCTACGAGCAGTACTTC. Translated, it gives CASSLGSGTVTYEQYF.

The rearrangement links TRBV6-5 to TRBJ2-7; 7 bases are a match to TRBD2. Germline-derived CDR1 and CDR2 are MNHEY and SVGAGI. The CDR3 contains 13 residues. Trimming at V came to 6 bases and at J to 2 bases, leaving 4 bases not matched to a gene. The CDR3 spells CASRERGPYEQYF. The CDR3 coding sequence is TGTGCCAGCAGGGAGCGGGGCCCCTACGAGCAGTACTTC.

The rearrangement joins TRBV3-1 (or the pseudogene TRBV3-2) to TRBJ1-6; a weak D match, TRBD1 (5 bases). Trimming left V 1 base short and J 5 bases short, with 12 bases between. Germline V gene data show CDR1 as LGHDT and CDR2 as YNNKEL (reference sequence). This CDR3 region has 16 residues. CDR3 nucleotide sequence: TGTGCCAGCAGCCAAGTGTATGTGACAGATAATTCACCCCTCCACTTT. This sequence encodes CASSQVYVTDNSPLHF.

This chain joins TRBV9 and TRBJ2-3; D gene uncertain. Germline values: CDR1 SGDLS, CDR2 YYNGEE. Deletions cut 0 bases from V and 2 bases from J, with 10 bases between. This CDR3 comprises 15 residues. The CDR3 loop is CASSVVGSSTDTQYF. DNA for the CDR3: TGTGCCAGCAGCGTAGTTGGATCATCCACAGATACGCAGTATTTT. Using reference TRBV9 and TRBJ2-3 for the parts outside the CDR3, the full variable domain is DSGVTQTPKHLITATGQRVTLRCSPRSGDLSVYWYQQSLDQGLQFLIQYYNGEERAKGNILERFSAQQFPDLHSELNLSSLELGDSALYFCASSVVGSSTDTQYFGPGTRLTVL.